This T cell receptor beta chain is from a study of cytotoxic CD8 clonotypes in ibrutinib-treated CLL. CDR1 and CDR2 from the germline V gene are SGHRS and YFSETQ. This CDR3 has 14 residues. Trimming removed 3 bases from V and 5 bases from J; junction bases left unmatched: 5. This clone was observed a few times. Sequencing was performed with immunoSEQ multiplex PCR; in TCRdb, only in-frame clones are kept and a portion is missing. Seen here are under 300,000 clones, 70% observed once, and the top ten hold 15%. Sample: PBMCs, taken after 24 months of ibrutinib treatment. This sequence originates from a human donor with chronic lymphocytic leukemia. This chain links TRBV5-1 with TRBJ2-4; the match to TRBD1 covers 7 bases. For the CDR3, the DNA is TGCGCCAGCAGCTCGAACAGGGGTGAAAACATTCAGTACTTC. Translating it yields CASSSNRGENIQYF.